The clone carrying this T cell receptor beta chain was observed many times. Its antigen remains unidentified. A TCRbeta library incorporating unique molecular identifiers was prepared. TCRdb independently ran MiXCR on the PCR reads; one entry per CDR3 protein. The sample yields 190,000 or so distinct CDR3 sequences, roughly 6.3% seen once. This sample is part of a study of T-cell reconstitution after alpha-beta-depleted transplantation in children. V lost 2 bases and J lost 0, with 8 bases in between. The CDR3 consists of 15 residues. Germline V gives CDR1 SNHLY, CDR2 FYNNEI. Study-level findings and limits: The study traced high day-60 TCRbeta diversity in some patients to surviving recipient T cells and thymic progenitors. Several hundred graft clones that had expanded were reportedly the source of alpha-beta T cells about two months after transplant. Hyperexpanded clones declined; after one year, newly produced T cells mostly supplied diversity.

The V call is TRBV2, the J call TRBJ2-1; D is unclear. Sequencing was performed on PBMCs, taken before TCRalphabeta/CD19-depleted stem cell transplant. This clonotype originated in a girl younger than two with combined immunodeficiency, due to receive a stem cell transplant. CDR3 region: CASSEMGNSYNEQFF. The CDR3 nucleotides are TGTGCCAGCAGTGAAATGGGAAACTCCTACAATGAGCAGTTCTTC.